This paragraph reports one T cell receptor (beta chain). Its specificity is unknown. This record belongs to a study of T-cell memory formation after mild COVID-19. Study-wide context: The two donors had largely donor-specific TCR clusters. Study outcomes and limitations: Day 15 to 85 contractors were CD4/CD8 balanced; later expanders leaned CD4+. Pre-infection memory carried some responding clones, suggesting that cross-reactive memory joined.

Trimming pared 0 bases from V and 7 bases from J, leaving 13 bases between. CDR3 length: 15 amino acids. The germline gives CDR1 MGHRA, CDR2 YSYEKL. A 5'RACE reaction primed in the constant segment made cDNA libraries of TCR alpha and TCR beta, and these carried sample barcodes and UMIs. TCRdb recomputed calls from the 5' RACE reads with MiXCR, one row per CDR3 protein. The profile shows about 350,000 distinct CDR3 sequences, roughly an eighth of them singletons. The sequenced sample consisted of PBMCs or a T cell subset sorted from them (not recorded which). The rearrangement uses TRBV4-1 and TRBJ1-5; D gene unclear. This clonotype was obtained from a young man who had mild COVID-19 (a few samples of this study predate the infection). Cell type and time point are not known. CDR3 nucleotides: TGCGCCAGCAGCCAAGACGCGGCAGCAGTCCAGCCCCAGCATTTT. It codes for CASSQDAAAVQPQHF.